This T cell receptor beta chain stems from a study of blood T cell repertoires in COVID-19. Per the original methods: Scientists estimated how many nucleated cells there were by amplifying reference gene primers. TCRdb's copy holds only in-frame clones and misses some; the assay was immunoSEQ multiplex PCR. The V and J calls and clone size come from that table; D and trimming were worked out from the DNA. The sample lists 150,000 or so clones; about 75% were seen once. Participants were aged roughly 18 to 100 years from around 25 US areas. Assignments of participants to cohorts depended upon their own reported clinical history. All recovered Cohort 3 donors got two negative PCRs, got clearance, or saw symptom resolution. This clonotype was obtained from a woman aged 45-60 years who had recovered from COVID-19. The sample taken for sequencing was PBMCs or T cells enriched from blood (not recorded which).

The CDR3 coding sequence is TGTGCCAGCAGCCCAACAGGGGCCACTAATGAAAAACTGTTTTTT. This codes for CASSPTGATNEKLFF. The genes are TRBV6-5 and TRBJ1-4, with TRBD1 matching 7 bases. The V segment lost 6 bases and the J segment 2 bases; nucleotides outside the gene matches: 6. The CDR3 length is 15 residues. The germline V gene has CDR1 MNHEY and CDR2 SVGAGI.